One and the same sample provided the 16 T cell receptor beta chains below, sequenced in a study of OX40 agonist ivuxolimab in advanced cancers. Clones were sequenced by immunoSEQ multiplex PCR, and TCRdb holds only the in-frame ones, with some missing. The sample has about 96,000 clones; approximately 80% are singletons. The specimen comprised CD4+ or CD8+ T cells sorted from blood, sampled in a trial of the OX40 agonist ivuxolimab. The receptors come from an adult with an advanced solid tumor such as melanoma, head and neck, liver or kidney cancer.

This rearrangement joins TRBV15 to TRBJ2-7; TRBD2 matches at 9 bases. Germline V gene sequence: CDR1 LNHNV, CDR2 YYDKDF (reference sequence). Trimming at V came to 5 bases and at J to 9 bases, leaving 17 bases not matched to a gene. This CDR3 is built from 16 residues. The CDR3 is CATSPPKTSGLRGQYF. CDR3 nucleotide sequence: TGTGCCACCAGCCCACCGAAGACTAGCGGCCTACGAGGGCAGTACTTC.

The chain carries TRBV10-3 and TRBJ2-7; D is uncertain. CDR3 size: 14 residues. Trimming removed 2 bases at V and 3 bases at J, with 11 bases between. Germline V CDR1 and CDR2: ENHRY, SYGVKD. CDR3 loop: CAISEGERDYEQYF. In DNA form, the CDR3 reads TGTGCCATCAGTGAGGGTGAGAGAGACTACGAGCAGTACTTC.

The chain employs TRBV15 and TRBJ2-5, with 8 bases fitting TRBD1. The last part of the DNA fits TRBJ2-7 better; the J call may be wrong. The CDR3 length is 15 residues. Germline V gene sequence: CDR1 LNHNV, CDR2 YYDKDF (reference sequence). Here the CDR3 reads CATSSQRGQAYEQYF. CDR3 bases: TGTGCCACCAGCAGCCAAAGGGGACAGGCCTACGAGCAGTACTTC.

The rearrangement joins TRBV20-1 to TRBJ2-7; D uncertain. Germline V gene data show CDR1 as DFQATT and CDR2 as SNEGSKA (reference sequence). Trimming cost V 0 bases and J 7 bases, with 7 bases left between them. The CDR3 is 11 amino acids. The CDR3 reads CSARDLAEQYF. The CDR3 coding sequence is TGCAGTGCTAGAGATCTCGCGGAGCAGTACTTC.

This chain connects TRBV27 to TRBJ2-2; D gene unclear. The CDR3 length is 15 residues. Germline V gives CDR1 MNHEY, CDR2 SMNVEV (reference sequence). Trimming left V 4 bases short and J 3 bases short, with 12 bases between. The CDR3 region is CASSWVFADTGELFF. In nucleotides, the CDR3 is TGTGCCAGCAGTTGGGTGTTTGCCGACACCGGGGAGCTGTTTTTT.

CDR3: CASSLSPSSGGYTF. The CDR3 nucleotides are TGTGCCAGCAGTTTATCCCCCAGTAGTGGTGGCTACACCTTC. The chain couples TRBV25-1 to TRBJ1-2, with D unclear. Germline assignment: CDR1 MGHDK and CDR2 SYGVNS. Trimming pared 5 bases from V and 7 bases from J, leaving 17 bases between. The CDR3 has 14 residues.

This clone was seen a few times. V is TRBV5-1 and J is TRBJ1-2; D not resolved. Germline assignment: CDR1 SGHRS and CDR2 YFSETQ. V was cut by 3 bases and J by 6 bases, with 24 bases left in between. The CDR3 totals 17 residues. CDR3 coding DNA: TGCGCCAGCAGCTCCCCTCGCGCGGGCCAGGCGGGTCATGGCTACACCTTC. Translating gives CASSSPRAGQAGHGYTF.

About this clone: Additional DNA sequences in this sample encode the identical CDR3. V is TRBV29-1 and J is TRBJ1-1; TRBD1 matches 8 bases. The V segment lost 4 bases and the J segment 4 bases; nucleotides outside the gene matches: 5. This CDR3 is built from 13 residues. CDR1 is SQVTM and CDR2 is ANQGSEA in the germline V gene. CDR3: CSVGQGAGTEAFF. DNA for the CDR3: TGCAGCGTTGGGCAGGGGGCAGGCACTGAAGCTTTCTTT.

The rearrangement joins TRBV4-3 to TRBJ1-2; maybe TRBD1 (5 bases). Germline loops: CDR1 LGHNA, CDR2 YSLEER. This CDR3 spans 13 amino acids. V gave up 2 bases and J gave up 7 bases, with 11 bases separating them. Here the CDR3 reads CASSQSGVSGYTF. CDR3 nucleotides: TGCGCCAGCAGCCAATCGGGGGTGAGTGGCTACACCTTC.

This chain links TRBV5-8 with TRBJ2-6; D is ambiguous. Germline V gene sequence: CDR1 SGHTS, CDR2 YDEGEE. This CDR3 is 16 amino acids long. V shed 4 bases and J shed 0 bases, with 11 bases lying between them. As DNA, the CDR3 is TGTGCCAGCAGCCACGGATTCACCTCTGGGGCCAACGTCCTGACTTTC. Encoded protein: CASSHGFTSGANVLTF. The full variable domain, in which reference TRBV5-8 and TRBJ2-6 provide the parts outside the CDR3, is EAGVTQSPTHLIKTRGQQATLRCSPISGHTSVYWYQQALGLGLQFLLWYDEGEERNRGNFPPRFSGRQFPNYSSELNVNALELEDSALYLCASSHGFTSGANVLTFGAGSRLTVL.

The CDR3 coding sequence is TGTGCCAGCAATCACGGACAGGGAGATGGCTACACCTTC. Its protein product is CASNHGQGDGYTF. The chain carries TRBV11-2 and TRBJ1-2, with 8 bases fitting TRBD1. The CDR3 loop spans 13 amino acids. Germline assignment: CDR1 SGHAT and CDR2 FQNNGV. The V segment lost 7 bases and the J segment 6 bases; nucleotides outside the gene matches: 7.

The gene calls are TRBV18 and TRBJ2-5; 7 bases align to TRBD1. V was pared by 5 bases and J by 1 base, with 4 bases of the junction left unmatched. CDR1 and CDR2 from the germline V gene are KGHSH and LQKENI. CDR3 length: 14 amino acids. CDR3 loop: CASSVDRVQETQYF. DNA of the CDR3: TGTGCCAGCTCAGTCGACAGGGTCCAAGAGACCCAGTACTTC.

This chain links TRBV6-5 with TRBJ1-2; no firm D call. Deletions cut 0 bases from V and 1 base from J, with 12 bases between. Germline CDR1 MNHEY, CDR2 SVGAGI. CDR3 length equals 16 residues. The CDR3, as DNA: TGTGCCAGCAGTTACTCGAAGTCGGGTCTTAACTATGGCTACACCTTC. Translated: CASSYSKSGLNYGYTF.

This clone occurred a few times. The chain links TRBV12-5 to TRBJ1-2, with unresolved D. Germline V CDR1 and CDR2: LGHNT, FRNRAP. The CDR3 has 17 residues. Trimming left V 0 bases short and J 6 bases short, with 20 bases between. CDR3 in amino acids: CASGLVAVPTPNHGYTF. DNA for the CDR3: TGTGCTAGTGGTTTGGTAGCAGTCCCAACCCCGAACCATGGCTACACCTTC.

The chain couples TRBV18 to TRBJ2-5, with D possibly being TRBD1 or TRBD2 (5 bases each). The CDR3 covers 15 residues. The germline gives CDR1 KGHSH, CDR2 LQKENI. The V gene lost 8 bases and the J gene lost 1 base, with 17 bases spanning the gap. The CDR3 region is CASHGAGNIQETQYF. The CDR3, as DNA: TGTGCCAGCCACGGGGCAGGGAACATCCAAGAGACCCAGTACTTC.

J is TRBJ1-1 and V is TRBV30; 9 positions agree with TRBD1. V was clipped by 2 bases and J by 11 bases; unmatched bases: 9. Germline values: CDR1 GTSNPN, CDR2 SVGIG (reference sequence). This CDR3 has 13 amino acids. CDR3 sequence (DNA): TGTGCCTGGAGTCCGGGACAGGGAGGTTGGGCTTTCTTT. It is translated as CAWSPGQGGWAFF. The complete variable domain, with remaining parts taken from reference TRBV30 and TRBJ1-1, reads SQTIHQWPATLVQPVGSPLSLECTVEGTSNPNLYWYRQAAGRGLQLLFYSVGIGQISSEVPQNLSASRPQDRQFILSSKKLLLSDSGFYLCAWSPGQGGWAFFGQGTRLTVV.